This TCR beta chain emerged from a study of tumor-infiltrating lymphocytes in glioblastoma multiforme. Germline assignment: CDR1 WSHSY and CDR2 SAAADI. Trimming left V 2 bases short and J 8 bases short, with 17 bases between. The CDR3 is 15 residues long. Regarding this clonotype: The conserved final phenylalanine or tryptophan is absent from the CDR3, which likely points to a read error.

Multiple V-beta primers and a C-beta primer amplified TCRB from RNA. A C-beta primer primed TCRB cDNA from 0.5 ug RNA. Unique molecular identifiers were not described for the libraries. TCRdb processed the multiplex PCR reads anew with MiXCR; each CDR3 protein has one entry. Of about 12,000 distinct CDR3 sequences listed, 64% were seen once; the top ten hold about a third. What was sequenced was brain tumor tissue. This chain joins TRBV10-2 and TRBJ2-3; either TRBD1 or TRBD2 may supply D (5 bases each). The sequence was obtained from a male donor with glioblastoma. The CDR3 is CASSEARAGAGTQYL. The CDR3 DNA is TGCGCCAGCAGTGAGGCAAGGGCCGGGGCAGGTACGCAGTATTTA.